This T cell receptor (beta chain) was captured in a study of T cell responses to AZD1222 COVID-19 vaccine. General study results and limits: Seropositive AZD1222 recipients at baseline numbered only five or six.

The CDR3 runs 13 residues. Germline V gene sequence: CDR1 SGHTA, CDR2 FQGTGA. The ends were cut back, 8 bases at V and 6 bases at J, with 13 bases in the middle. With regard to this clone: Its antigen remains unidentified.

Only in-frame clones appear in the TCRdb table, and some are missing; sequencing was by immunoSEQ multiplex PCR. The sample carries 130,000 to 150,000 clones, approximately 90% recorded once. The J gene is TRBJ2-2, the V gene TRBV7-3; D remains ambiguous. The specimen comprised peripheral blood, sampled on day 0 of AZD1222 vaccination. The receptor was isolated from an adult in good health. DNA of the CDR3: TGTGCCAGCGGGCTCCAGGTACCCGGGGAGCTGTTTTTT. The encoded protein is CASGLQVPGELFF.